This T cell receptor beta chain stems from a study of T cells in localized non-small cell lung cancer. V was pared by 4 bases and J by 6 bases, with 15 bases between. The CDR3 is made up of 14 amino acids. Per germline, CDR1 SEHNR and CDR2 FQNEAQ (reference sequence). The repertoire was sequenced with immunoSEQ multiplex PCR; TCRdb's copy has only in-frame clones and lacks some. The repertoire has around 15,000 clones, about 89% of them found once; the top ten carry approximately 4%. Remarks on this clone: Antigen specificity is unknown.

The study, taken as a whole, reports: There was higher T cell clonality in uninvolved adjacent lung than in tumor, and it was highest there. Longer overall survival was associated with a higher density of T cells in the blood. Sequencing was restricted to one tumor region; therefore, heterogeneity remains possible. Appearing in adjacent lung were a median roughly 59 of the top 100 tumor clones.

The sample consisted of peripheral blood, taken before any cancer treatment. The receptor was derived from a male donor older than 55 with stage II squamous cell lung carcinoma. J is TRBJ1-2 and V is TRBV7-9; TRBD1 is a possible D gene (5 bases). The CDR3 region has the DNA TGTGCCAGCAGCTCGACAGTGCAGCCTGATGGCTACACCTTC. It specifies CASSSTVQPDGYTF.